Described below is a single TCR beta chain sequence and its context. This sample was included in a study of T cell changes during pregnancy in multiple sclerosis. This CDR3 comprises 12 residues. The germline V gene encodes CDR1 SGHRS and CDR2 YFSETQ. V was shortened by 2 bases and J by 3 bases, with 6 bases between the two germline ends. Here immunoSEQ multiplex PCR was the method, and the copy in TCRdb shows in-frame clones only, minus some. Here the sample spans 55,000 to 70,000 clones, about 85% being singletons. This material consisted of CD4+ T cells from peripheral blood mononuclear cells, taken in the third trimester of pregnancy. The TCR sequence derives from a female donor with multiple sclerosis, enrolled in a pregnancy study. The rearrangement uses TRBV5-1 and TRBJ2-7, with a possible D match to TRBD1 (5 bases). The DNA of the CDR3 is TGCGCCAGCAGCTTCCAGGGCTACGAGCAGTACTTC. It yields the protein CASSFQGYEQYF.